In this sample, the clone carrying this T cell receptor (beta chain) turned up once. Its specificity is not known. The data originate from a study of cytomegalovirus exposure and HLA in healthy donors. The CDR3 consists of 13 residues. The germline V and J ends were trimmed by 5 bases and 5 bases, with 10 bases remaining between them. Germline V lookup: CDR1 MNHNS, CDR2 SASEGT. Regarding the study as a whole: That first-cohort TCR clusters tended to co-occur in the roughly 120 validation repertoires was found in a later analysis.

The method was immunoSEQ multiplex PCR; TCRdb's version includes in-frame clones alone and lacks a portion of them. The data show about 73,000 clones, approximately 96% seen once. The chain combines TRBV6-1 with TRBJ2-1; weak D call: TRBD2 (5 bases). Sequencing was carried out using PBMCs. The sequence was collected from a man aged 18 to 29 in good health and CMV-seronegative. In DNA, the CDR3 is TGTGCCAGCAGTCCGTTGGGAGACAATGAGCAGTTCTTC. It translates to CASSPLGDNEQFF.